The 8 T cell receptor beta chains reported below all come from one sample, sequenced in a study of long-term antiretroviral therapy in people with HIV. The assay used was immunoSEQ (version v3.0), run at survey level. Using immunoSEQ multiplex PCR, the repertoire was profiled, and TCRdb retains in-frame clones only, with some absent. The sample lists some 35,000 clones; roughly 94% were seen once. The specimen was unsorted PBMCs, collected 5.1 years after starting antiretroviral therapy. The origin of the receptors is a woman aged 50 to 60 with HIV.

This sequence joins TRBV30 and TRBJ2-7; TRBD2 is a possible D gene (6 bases). Germline values: CDR1 GTSNPN, CDR2 SVGIG (reference sequence). The CDR3 is 15 residues long. The V and J ends lost 2 bases and 0 bases respectively, with 14 bases between them. CDR3 in DNA: TGTGCCTGGAGTCCCCCTAGCGTGAGCTCCTACGAGCAGTACTTC. Its protein is CAWSPPSVSSYEQYF.

Here the CDR3 reads CSVVRLGADTQYF. The CDR3 DNA reads TGCAGCGTCGTCCGGCTAGGGGCAGATACGCAGTATTTT. This chain joins TRBV29-1 and TRBJ2-3, with D tentatively TRBD1 (5 bases). The CDR3 runs 13 residues. The germline V and J ends were trimmed by 6 bases and 4 bases, with 14 bases remaining between them. CDR1 is SQVTM and CDR2 is ANQGSEA in the germline V gene.

This chain uses TRBV7-2 with TRBJ2-3; no firm D call. With 1 base removed from V and 2 bases from J, the gap between germline ends came to 10 bases. CDR1 and CDR2 (germline): SGHTA, FQGNSA. This CDR3 has 15 amino acids. CDR3 region: CASSLGPGFTDTQYF. CDR3 DNA: TGTGCCAGCAGCTTAGGGCCAGGATTCACAGATACGCAGTATTTT.

The chain recombines TRBV30 with TRBJ1-5; TRBD1 matches 10 bases. This CDR3 is 16 amino acids long. Germline lookup yields CDR1 GTSNPN and CDR2 SVGIG (reference sequence). V dropped 2 bases and J dropped 4; count of bases not matched to a gene: 8. This chain's CDR3 is CAWSTTGTGVNQPQHF. The DNA of the CDR3 is TGTGCCTGGAGTACAACCGGGACAGGGGTTAATCAGCCCCAGCATTTT.

J is TRBJ2-3 and V is TRBV2; 10 bases map to TRBD2. The V gene's germline CDR1 is SNHLY and CDR2 FYNNEI. There are 14 residues in the CDR3. Trimming at V came to 4 bases and at J to 4 bases, leaving 2 bases not matched to a gene. This CDR3 is CASSGTSGSDTQYF. CDR3 nucleotide sequence: TGTGCCAGCAGTGGGACTAGCGGATCAGATACGCAGTATTTT.

This chain links TRBV9 with TRBJ2-7; D is unclear. The CDR3 is made up of 12 amino acids. Germline CDR1 reads SGDLS; CDR2 reads YYNGEE. V was trimmed by 3 bases and J by 1 base, leaving 5 bases between them. CDR3 region: CASSDGSYEQYF. The CDR3 nucleotides are TGTGCCAGCAGCGACGGTTCCTACGAGCAGTACTTC.

This chain's CDR3 is CASSYRRTGGNEQFF. The CDR3 coding sequence is TGTGCCAGCAGTTACCGAAGGACAGGGGGGAATGAGCAGTTCTTC. This sequence joins TRBV6-5 and TRBJ2-1, with 10 bases aligning to TRBD1. The V gene end was trimmed by 2 bases and the J gene end by 7 bases; junction bases not matched to a gene: 5. The CDR3 loop spans 15 amino acids. Germline V gene lookup returns CDR1 MNHEY and CDR2 SVGAGI.

This chain uses TRBV4-1 with TRBJ2-3, with D unresolved. There are 14 residues in the CDR3. V was clipped by 1 base and J by 2 bases, with 7 bases between them. Germline CDR1 and CDR2: MGHRA and YSYEKL. The DNA of the CDR3 is TGCGCCAGCAGCCAAGTGGCCTTCACAGATACGCAGTATTTT. Its protein is CASSQVAFTDTQYF.